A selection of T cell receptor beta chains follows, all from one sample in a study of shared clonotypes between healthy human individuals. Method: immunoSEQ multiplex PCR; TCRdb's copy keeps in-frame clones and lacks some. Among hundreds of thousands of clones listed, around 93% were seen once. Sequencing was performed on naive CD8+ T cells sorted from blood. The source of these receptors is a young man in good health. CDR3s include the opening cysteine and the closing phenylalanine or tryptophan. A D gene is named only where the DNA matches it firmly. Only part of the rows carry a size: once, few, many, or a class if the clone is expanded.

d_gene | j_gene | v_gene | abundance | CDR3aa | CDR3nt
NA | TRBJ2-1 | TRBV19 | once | CASSITPRWDNEQFF | TGTGCCAGTAGTATAACCCCGCGGTGGGACAATGAGCAGTTCTTC
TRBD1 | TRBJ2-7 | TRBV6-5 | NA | CASSYSQGDYYEQYF | TGTGCCAGCAGTTACTCGCAGGGGGATTATTACGAGCAGTACTTC
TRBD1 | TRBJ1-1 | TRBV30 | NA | CAWTGGTEMNTEAFF | TGTGCCTGGACAGGGGGCACAGAAATGAACACTGAAGCTTTCTTT
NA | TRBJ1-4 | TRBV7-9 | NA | CASSLVGGDEKLFF | TGTGCCAGCAGCTTAGTCGGGGGTGATGAAAAACTGTTTTTT
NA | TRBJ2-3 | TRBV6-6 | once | CASSSAITPTEMF | TGTGCCAGCAGTTCCGCTATAACCCCTACGGAAATGTTT
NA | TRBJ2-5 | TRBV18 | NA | CASSPLELGRETQYF | TGTGCCAGCTCACCATTGGAGCTGGGTCGAGAGACCCAGTACTTC
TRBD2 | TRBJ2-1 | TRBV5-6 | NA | CASSFTSGSYNEQFF | TGTGCCAGCAGCTTTACTAGCGGTTCCTACAATGAGCAGTTCTTC
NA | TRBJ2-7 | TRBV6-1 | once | CASSDPGAFPYEQYF | TGTGCCAGCAGTGACCCGGGAGCTTTCCCCTACGAGCAGTACTTC
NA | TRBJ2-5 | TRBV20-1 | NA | CRIGLAETQYF | TGCAGGATAGGCCTAGCTGAGACCCAGTACTTC
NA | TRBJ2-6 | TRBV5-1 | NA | CASSFGSGESGANVLTF | TGCGCCAGCAGCTTTGGGTCGGGCGAGTCTGGGGCCAACGTCCTGACTTTC
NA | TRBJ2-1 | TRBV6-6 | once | CASSYSIGGNEQFF | TGTGCCAGCAGTTACTCGATAGGGGGTAATGAGCAGTTCTTC
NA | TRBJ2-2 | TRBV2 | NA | CASSEPAENTGELFF | TGTGCCAGCAGTGAACCGGCAGAGAACACCGGGGAGCTGTTTTTT
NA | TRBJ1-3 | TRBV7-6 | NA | CASSLGEGSGNTIYF | TGTGCCAGCAGCTTAGGGGAGGGATCTGGAAACACCATATATTTT
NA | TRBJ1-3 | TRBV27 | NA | CASSVDSTPGNTIYF | TGTGCCAGCAGTGTAGACAGTACCCCTGGAAACACCATATATTTT
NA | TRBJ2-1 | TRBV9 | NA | CASSPRGQSAYNEQFF | TGTGCCAGCAGCCCGCGCGGACAGTCAGCCTACAATGAGCAGTTCTTC
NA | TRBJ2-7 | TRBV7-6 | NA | CASSSLGDEQYF | TGTGCCAGCAGCTCCCTGGGGGACGAGCAGTACTTC
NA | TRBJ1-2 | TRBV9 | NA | CASSSGSNYGYTF | TGTGCCAGCAGCTCAGGGTCAAACTATGGCTACACCTTC
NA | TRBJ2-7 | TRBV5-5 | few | CASQGAGASYEQYF | TGTGCCAGCCAGGGTGCAGGGGCGTCCTACGAGCAGTACTTC
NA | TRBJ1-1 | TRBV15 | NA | CATSRADTEAFF | TGTGCCACCAGCAGAGCGGACACTGAAGCTTTCTTT
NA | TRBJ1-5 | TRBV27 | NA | CASSPSKGYSNQPQHF | TGTGCCAGCAGTCCCTCTAAGGGGTATAGCAATCAGCCCCAGCATTTT
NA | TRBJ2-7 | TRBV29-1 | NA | CSVEAGYEQYF | TGCAGCGTTGAGGCTGGCTACGAGCAGTACTTC
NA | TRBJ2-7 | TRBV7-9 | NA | CASSQSIYEQYF | TGTGCCAGCAGCCAATCTATCTACGAGCAGTACTTC
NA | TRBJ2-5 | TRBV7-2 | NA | CASSFPLQETQYF | TGTGCCAGCAGCTTCCCACTACAAGAGACCCAGTACTTC
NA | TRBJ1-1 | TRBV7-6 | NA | CASSLGKTTEAFF | TGTGCCAGCAGCTTGGGGAAGACCACTGAAGCTTTCTTT
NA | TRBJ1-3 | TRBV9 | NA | CASSQPGGGDTIYF | TGTGCCAGCAGCCAACCGGGAGGAGGGGACACCATATATTTT
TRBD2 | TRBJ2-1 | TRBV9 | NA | CASSVEGTSANEQFF | TGTGCCAGCAGCGTAGAAGGGACTAGCGCAAATGAGCAGTTCTTC